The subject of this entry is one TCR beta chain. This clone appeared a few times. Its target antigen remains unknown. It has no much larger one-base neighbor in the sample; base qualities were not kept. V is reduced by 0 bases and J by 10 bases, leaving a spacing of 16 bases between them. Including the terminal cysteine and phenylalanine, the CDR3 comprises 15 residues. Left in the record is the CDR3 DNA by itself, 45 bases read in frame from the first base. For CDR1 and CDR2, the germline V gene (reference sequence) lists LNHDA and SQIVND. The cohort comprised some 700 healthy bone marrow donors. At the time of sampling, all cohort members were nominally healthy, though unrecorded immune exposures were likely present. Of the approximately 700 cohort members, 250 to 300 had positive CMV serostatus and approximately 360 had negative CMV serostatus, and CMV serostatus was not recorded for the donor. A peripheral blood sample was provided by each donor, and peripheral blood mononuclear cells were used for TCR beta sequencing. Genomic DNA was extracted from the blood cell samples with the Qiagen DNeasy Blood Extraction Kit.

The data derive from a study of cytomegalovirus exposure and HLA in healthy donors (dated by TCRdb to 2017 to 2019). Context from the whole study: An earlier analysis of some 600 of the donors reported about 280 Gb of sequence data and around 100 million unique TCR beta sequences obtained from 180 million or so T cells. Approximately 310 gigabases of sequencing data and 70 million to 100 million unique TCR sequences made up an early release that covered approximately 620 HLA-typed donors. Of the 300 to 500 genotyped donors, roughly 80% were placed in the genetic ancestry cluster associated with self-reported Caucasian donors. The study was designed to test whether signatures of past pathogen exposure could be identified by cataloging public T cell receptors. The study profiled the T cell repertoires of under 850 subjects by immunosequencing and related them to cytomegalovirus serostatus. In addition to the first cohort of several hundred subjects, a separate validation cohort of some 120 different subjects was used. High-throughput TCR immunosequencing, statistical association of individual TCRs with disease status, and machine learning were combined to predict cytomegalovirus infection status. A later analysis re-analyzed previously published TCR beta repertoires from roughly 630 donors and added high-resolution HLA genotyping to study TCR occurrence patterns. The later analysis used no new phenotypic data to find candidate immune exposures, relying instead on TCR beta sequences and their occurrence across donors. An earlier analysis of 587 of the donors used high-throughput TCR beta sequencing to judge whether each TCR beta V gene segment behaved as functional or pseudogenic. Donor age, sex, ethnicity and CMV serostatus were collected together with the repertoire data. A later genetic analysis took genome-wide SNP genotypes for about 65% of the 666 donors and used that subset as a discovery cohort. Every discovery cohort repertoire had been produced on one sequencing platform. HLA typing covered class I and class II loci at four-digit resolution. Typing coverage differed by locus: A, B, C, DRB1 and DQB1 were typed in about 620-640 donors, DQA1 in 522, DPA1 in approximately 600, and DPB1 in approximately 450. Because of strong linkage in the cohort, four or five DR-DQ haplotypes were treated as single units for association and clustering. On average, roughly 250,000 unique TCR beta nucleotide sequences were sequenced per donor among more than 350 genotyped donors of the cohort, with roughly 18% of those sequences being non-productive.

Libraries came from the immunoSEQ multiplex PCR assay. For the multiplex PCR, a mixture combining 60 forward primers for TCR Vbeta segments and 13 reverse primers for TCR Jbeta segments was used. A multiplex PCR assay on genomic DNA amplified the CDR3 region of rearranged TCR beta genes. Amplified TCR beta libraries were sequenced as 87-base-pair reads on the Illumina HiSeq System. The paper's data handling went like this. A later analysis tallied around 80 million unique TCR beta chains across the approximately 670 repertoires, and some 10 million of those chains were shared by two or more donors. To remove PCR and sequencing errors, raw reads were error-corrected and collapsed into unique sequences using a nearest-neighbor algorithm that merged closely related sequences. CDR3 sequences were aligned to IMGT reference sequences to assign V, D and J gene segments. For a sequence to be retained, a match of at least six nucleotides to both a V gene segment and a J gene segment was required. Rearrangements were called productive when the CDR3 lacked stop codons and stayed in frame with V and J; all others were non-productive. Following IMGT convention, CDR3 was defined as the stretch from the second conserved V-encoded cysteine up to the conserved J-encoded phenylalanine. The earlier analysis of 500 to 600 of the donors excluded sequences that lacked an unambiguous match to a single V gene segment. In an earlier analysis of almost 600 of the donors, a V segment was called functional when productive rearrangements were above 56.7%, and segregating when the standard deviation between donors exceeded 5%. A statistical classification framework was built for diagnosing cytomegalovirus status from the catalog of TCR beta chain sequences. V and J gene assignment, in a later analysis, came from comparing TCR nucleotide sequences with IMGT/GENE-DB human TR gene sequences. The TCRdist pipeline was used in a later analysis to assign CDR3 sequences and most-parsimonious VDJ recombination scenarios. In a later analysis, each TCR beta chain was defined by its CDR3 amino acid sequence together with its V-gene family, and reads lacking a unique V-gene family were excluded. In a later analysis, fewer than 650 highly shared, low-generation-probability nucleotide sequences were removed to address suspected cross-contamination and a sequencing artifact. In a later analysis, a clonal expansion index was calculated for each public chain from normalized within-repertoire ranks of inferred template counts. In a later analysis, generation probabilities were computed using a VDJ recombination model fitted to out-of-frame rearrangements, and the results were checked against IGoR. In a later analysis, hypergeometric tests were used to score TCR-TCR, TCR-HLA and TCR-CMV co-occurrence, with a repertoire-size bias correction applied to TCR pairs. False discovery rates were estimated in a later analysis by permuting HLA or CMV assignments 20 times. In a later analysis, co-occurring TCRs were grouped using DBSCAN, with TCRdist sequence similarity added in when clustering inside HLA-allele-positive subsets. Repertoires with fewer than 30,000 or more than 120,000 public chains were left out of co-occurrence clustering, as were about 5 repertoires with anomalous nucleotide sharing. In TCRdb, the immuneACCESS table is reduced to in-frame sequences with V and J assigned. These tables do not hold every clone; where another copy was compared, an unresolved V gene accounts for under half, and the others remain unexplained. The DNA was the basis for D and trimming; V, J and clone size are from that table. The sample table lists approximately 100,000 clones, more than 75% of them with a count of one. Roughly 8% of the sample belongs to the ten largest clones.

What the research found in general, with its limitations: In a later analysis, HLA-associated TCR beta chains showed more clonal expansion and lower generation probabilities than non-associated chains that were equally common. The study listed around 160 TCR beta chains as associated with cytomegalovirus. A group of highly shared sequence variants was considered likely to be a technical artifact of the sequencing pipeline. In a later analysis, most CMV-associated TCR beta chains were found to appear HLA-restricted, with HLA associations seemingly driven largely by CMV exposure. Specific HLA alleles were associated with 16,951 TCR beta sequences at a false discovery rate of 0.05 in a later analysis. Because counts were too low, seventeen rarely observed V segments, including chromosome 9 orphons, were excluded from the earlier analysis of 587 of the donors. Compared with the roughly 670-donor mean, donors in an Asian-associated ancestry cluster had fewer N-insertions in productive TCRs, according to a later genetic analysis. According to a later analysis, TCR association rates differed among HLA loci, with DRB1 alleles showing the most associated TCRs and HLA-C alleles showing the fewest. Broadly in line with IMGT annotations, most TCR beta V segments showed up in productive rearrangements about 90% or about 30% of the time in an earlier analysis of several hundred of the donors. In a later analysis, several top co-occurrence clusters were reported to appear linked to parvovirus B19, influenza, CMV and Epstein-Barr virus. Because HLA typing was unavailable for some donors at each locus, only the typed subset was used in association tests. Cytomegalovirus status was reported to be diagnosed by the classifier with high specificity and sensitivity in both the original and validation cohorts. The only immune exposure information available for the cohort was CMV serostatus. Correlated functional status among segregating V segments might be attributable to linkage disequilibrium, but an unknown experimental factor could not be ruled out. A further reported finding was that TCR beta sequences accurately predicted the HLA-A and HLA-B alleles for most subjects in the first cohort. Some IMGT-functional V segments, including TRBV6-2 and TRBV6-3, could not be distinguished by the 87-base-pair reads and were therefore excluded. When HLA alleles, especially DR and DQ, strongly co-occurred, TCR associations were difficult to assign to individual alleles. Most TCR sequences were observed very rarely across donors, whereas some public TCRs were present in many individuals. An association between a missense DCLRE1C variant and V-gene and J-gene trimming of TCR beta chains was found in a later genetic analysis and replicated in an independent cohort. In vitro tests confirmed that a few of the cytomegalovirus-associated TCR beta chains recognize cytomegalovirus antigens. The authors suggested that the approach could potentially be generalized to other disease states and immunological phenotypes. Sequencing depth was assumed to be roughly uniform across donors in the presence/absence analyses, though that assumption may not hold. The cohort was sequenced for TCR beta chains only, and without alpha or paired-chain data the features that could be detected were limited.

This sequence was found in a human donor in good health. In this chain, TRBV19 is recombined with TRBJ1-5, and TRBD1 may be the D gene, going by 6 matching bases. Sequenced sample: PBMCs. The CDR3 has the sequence CASSIEGHPFLPQHF. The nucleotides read TGTGCCAGTAGTATAGAGGGACACCCCTTTTTACCCCAGCATTTT.